The next 7 T cell receptor beta chains were all read from a single sample in a study of brain T cells in children with intractable seizures. Some clones are missing from TCRdb's copy, which holds only in-frame ones; the method was immunoSEQ multiplex PCR. The table records around 340,000 clones, 93% of them present only once. The sample's time point: blood from clinic visit 5 months post-surgery; TSC patient then seizure free. Sequencing used peripheral blood, obtained 4 to 6 months after surgery. Receptors were obtained from a boy under two years old with tuberous sclerosis and intractable seizures.

This chain joins TRBV7-9 and TRBJ1-1; D gene uncertain. The germline gives CDR1 SEHNR, CDR2 FQNEAQ (reference sequence). Deletions cut 6 bases from V and 3 bases from J, with 11 bases between. This CDR3 region has 13 residues. CDR3 region: CASSSRTYTEAFF. CDR3 bases: TGTGCCAGCAGTTCGAGGACGTACACTGAAGCTTTCTTT.

The chain carries TRBV24-1 and TRBJ2-1, with a possible D match to TRBD2 (5 bases). Germline V CDR1 and CDR2: KGHDR, SFDVKD. Trimming left V 5 bases short and J 10 bases short, with 14 bases between. The CDR3 runs to 13 residues. The CDR3 DNA sequence: TGTGCCACCAGTGGCCCACTAGGTCAGGAGCAGTTCTTC. Translation gives CATSGPLGQEQFF.

V and J are TRBV12-3 or TRBV12-4 and TRBJ1-2, with D uncertain. Trimming took 5 bases from V and 7 from J, leaving 11 bases between them. CDR3 length equals 12 residues. CDR3 DNA sequence: TGTGCCAGCAGTCTGCGTCTGGGTGGCTACACCTTC. Protein: CASSLRLGGYTF.

This clone was seen only a few times. The gene calls are TRBV4-1 and TRBJ1-6; D call uncertain. Trimming stripped 1 base from V and 9 bases from J, with 16 bases between. This CDR3 is built from 16 residues. The V gene's germline CDR1 is MGHRA and CDR2 YSYEKL. The CDR3 spells CASSQGVGMIGSPLHF. The CDR3 DNA reads as TGCGCCAGCAGCCAAGGGGTAGGAATGATAGGTTCACCCCTCCACTTT.

The rearrangement joins TRBV30 to TRBJ1-2, with D hard to call. The CDR3 has 12 amino acids. The germline V gene encodes CDR1 GTSNPN and CDR2 SVGIG (reference sequence). V lost 0 bases to trimming and J lost 4 bases, with 6 bases between them. The CDR3 protein is CAWSVTLYGYTF. The CDR3 DNA reads as TGTGCCTGGAGTGTCACCCTCTATGGCTACACCTTC.

V usage is TRBV19 and J usage is TRBJ1-6; tentative D call: TRBD1 (5 bases). Between the trimmed V and J ends, which lost 5 bases and 6 bases, there was a span of 17 bases. Germline V CDR1 and CDR2: LNHDA, SQIVND (reference sequence). CDR3 length: 16 residues. The CDR3 here is CASSARGEQVNSPLHF. CDR3 nucleotide sequence: TGTGCCAGTAGTGCGCGAGGGGAACAGGTTAATTCACCCCTCCACTTT.

In the case of this clone: At one end the junction does not follow the germline gene, possibly because of a read error. The chain couples TRBV5-1 to TRBJ2-7, with 11 bases that match TRBD1. Germline V gene lookup returns CDR1 SGHRS and CDR2 YFSETQ. This CDR3 is built from 15 residues. The CDR3 loop is CASRLGQGEAYEQYF. The CDR3 DNA reads TGCGCCAGCAGGTTGGGACAGGGGGAAGCCTACGAGCAGTACTTC.